The 23 T cell receptor beta chains reported below all come from one sample, sequenced in a study of T cells in Graves' hyperthyroidism and ophthalmopathy. There were TCR beta CDR3 regions amplified from RNA transcripts. The HTBI set primed first-round TCR CDR3 RT-PCR. TCRdb fed the multiplex PCR reads into MiXCR, producing one record per CDR3 protein. The table records a few hundred thousand distinct CDR3 sequences, roughly 20% of them present only once. The sample was blood. These receptors all come from a middle-aged woman with Graves' ophthalmopathy.

At least ten counts were recorded for this clonotype. V gene TRBV28 combines with J gene TRBJ1-1; D perhaps matches TRBD1 (5 bases). The CDR3 is 15 residues long. V was cut by 5 bases and J by 0 bases, with 13 bases left in between. The germline CDR1 and CDR2 sequences are MDHEN and SYDVKM. The CDR3 nucleotides read TGTGCCAGCAGTCCTATGACAGAACTGAACACTGAAGCTTTCTTT. Protein product: CASSPMTELNTEAFF.

This clonotype was seen ten or more times. The chain has TRBV12-3 or TRBV12-4 and TRBJ1-1; D not certain. V lost 4 bases and J lost 0, with 6 bases in between. This CDR3 has 13 amino acids. The CDR3 nucleotides read TGTGCCAGCAGTTCAGCCATGAACACTGAAGCTTTCTTT. Translating gives CASSSAMNTEAFF.

The J gene is TRBJ2-5, the V gene TRBV27; 9 bases are shared with TRBD2. The CDR3 runs 16 residues. V lost 7 bases to trimming and J lost 1 base; unmatched junction nucleotides: 10. Germline V lookup: CDR1 MNHEY, CDR2 SMNVEV (reference sequence). CDR3 region: CASTYWGAGGQETQYF. In DNA, the CDR3 is TGTGCCAGCACATATTGGGGAGCGGGAGGCCAAGAGACCCAGTACTTC.

This clonotype has at least ten counts. The chain joins TRBV5-1 to TRBJ2-7, with D perhaps matching TRBD2 (6 bases). The V gene lost 4 bases and the J gene lost 4 bases, with 12 bases spanning the gap. This CDR3 spans 13 amino acids. CDR1 is SGHRS and CDR2 is YFSETQ in the germline V gene. CDR3: CASSGGGEYEQYF. CDR3 nucleotide sequence: TGCGCCAGCAGCGGCGGAGGGGAATACGAGCAGTACTTC. The whole variable domain, filled in from reference TRBV5-1 and TRBJ2-7, reads KAGVTQTPRYLIKTRGQQVTLSCSPISGHRSVSWYQQTPGQGLQFLFEYFSETQRNKGNFPGRFSGRQFSNSRSEMNVSTLELGDSALYLCASSGGGEYEQYFGPGTRLTVT.

Written as DNA, the CDR3 is TGTGCCAGCAGCCTGGGACTAGCGGGAGAGTACGATACGCAGTATTTT. It encodes CASSLGLAGEYDTQYF. The chain recombines TRBV11-1 with TRBJ2-3; 14 nucleotides line up with TRBD2. Germline trimming cut 5 bases from V and 6 bases from J; bases unmatched to any gene: 7. The CDR3 has 16 amino acids. Germline V CDR1 and CDR2: SGHAT, FQDESV (reference sequence).

The V and J genes are TRBV5-1 and TRBJ2-7; perhaps TRBD1 as D (5 bases). The CDR3 has 18 residues. In germline, CDR1 is SGHRS, CDR2 YFSETQ. V was trimmed by 0 bases and J by 3 bases, leaving 22 bases between them. The CDR3 loop reads CASSLEWSRAPKSYEQYF. For the CDR3, the DNA is TGCGCCAGCAGCTTGGAGTGGAGCAGGGCGCCTAAAAGCTACGAGCAGTACTTC.

This clonotype was recorded many times. This chain joins TRBV20-1 and TRBJ2-5; 8 bases are shared with TRBD1. V was clipped by 5 bases and J by 5 bases; unmatched bases: 10. The CDR3 contains 14 residues. Germline CDR1 DFQATT, CDR2 SNEGSKA (reference sequence). The CDR3 protein is CSAGETGAYETQYF. Written as DNA, the CDR3 is TGCAGTGCTGGGGAGACAGGGGCATATGAGACCCAGTACTTC.

This clonotype was recorded at least ten times. This chain connects TRBV12-5 to TRBJ2-6; tentative D call: TRBD1 (5 bases). The CDR3 is 17 residues long. Trimming took 2 bases from V and 2 from J, leaving 13 bases between them. Looked up from germline, CDR1 is LGHNT and CDR2 is FRNRAP. The CDR3 protein is CASGLYYPGTGANVLTF. In DNA, the CDR3 is TGTGCTAGTGGTTTGTACTACCCAGGGACTGGGGCCAACGTCCTGACTTTC.

This clonotype was counted many times. The chain couples TRBV20-1 to TRBJ1-5, with 10 bases identical to TRBD1. Germline trimming cut 6 bases from V and 7 bases from J; bases unmatched to any gene: 9. Germline assignment: CDR1 DFQATT and CDR2 SNEGSKA (reference sequence). This CDR3 is built from 14 residues. This CDR3 reads CSAGGDRGGQPQHF. The DNA for the CDR3 is TGCAGTGCAGGTGGGGACAGGGGAGGGCAGCCCCAGCATTTT.

Many counts were recorded for this clonotype. The V gene is TRBV6-5, the J gene TRBJ2-5; 12 positions match TRBD2. The CDR3 sequence is 16 residues long. The junction had 6 bases not matched to a gene; V was cut back by 0 bases and J by 7 bases. The germline CDR1 and CDR2 sequences are MNHEY and SVGAGI. The CDR3 reads CASSYSDLAGGVTQYF. CDR3 in DNA: TGTGCCAGCAGTTACTCGGATCTAGCGGGAGGGGTGACCCAGTACTTC.

The gene calls are TRBV28 and TRBJ1-3; tentatively, D is TRBD1 (5 bases). The germline V gene has CDR1 MDHEN and CDR2 SYDVKM. Trimming left V 9 bases short and J 3 bases short, with 12 bases between. There are 13 residues in the CDR3. The CDR3 loop reads CASTPGYGNTIYF. The CDR3 coding sequence is TGTGCCAGTACGCCAGGGTATGGAAACACCATATATTTT.

This clonotype showed up many times. This chain uses TRBV27 with TRBJ1-5; no clear D. V lost 3 bases, J lost 4 bases, and 10 bases lay in between. Germline V CDR1 and CDR2: MNHEY, SMNVEV (reference sequence). The CDR3 extends over 14 amino acids. CDR3 nucleotide sequence: TGTGCCAGCAGTTTCCGTCAGACTAATCAGCCCCAGCATTTT. Its translation: CASSFRQTNQPQHF.

This clonotype was detected ten times or more. This sequence joins TRBV6-1 and TRBJ1-5; D remains ambiguous. V was trimmed by 6 bases and J by 4 bases, leaving 10 bases between them. CDR1 MNHNS and CDR2 SASEGT come from the germline V gene. The CDR3 runs to 13 residues. The CDR3 DNA follows: TGTGCCAGCAGGGACCCCTTTAATCAGCCCCAGCATTTT. This encodes CASRDPFNQPQHF.

This clonotype was picked up many times. The chain is built from TRBV30 and TRBJ1-1; 7 positions agree with TRBD1. This CDR3 is 14 amino acids long. V gave up 4 bases and J gave up 5 bases; unmatched junction bases: 10. The V gene's germline CDR1 is GTSNPN and CDR2 SVGIG (reference sequence). CDR3 DNA: TGTGCCTGGAATACAGGGGTCGCGAGTACTGAAGCTTTCTTT. Translating gives CAWNTGVASTEAFF.

In its sample, this clonotype was seen many times. The chain uses TRBV11-2 and TRBJ2-7; the D gene is possibly TRBD2 (6 bases). V dropped 2 bases and J dropped 5 bases, with 13 bases sitting between them. The V gene's germline CDR1 is SGHAT and CDR2 FQNNGV. The CDR3 runs to 14 residues. CDR3 nucleotide sequence: TGTGCCAGCAGCTTAATTCCTGGCGGGAACGAGCAGTACTTC. Amino acids: CASSLIPGGNEQYF.

There are many counts of this clonotype. This rearrangement joins TRBV30 to TRBJ1-1, with D perhaps matching TRBD1 (6 bases). Germline V gene data show CDR1 as GTSNPN and CDR2 as SVGIG (reference sequence). The CDR3 sequence is 15 residues long. Trimming cost V 5 bases and J 4 bases, with 20 bases left between them. The CDR3 spells CAWGWTRGRATEAFF. The CDR3 coding sequence is TGTGCCTGGGGATGGACTCGGGGGCGAGCCACTGAAGCTTTCTTT.

This clonotype has a single count. The V gene is TRBV2, the J gene TRBJ2-7; D is uncertain. The CDR3 spans 14 residues. V was trimmed by 2 bases and J by 5 bases, leaving 13 bases between them. Germline V CDR1 and CDR2: SNHLY, FYNNEI. CDR3 region: CASSEHQYSDEQYF. The DNA of the CDR3 is TGTGCCAGCAGTGAACACCAGTACTCTGACGAGCAGTACTTC. Supplemented by reference TRBV2 and TRBJ2-7, the full variable domain reads EPEVTQTPSHQVTQMGQEVILRCVPISNHLYFYWYRQILGQKVEFLVSFYNNEISEKSEIFDDQFSVERPDGSNFTLKIRSTKLEDSAMYFCASSEHQYSDEQYFGPGTRLTVT.

The chain employs TRBV12-3 or TRBV12-4 and TRBJ1-2; 7 bases match TRBD1. The CDR3 is made up of 13 amino acids. V lost 5 bases and J lost 4; bases outside the gene matches: 4. CDR3 in DNA: TGTGCCAGCAGTGTGGGGGACAGCTATGGCTACACCTTC. Amino acids: CASSVGDSYGYTF.

This clonotype has just a few counts. J is TRBJ2-2 and V is TRBV4-1; weak D call: TRBD2 (6 bases). CDR1 and CDR2 (germline): MGHRA, YSYEKL. CDR3 length: 13 amino acids. V lost 1 base, J lost 8 bases, and 8 bases lay in between. DNA of the CDR3: TGCGCCAGCAGCCAAGCCGGGGGAGGGGAGCTGTTTTTT. Translated: CASSQAGGGELFF.

This clonotype has a count of ten or more. The CDR3 loop is CASSLGLLTLEQYF. As DNA, the CDR3 is TGTGCCAGCAGCTTAGGTTTACTTACCCTCGAGCAGTACTTC. The chain has TRBV7-2 and TRBJ2-7, with D hard to call. Trimming took 1 base from V and 6 from J, leaving 13 bases between them. The CDR3 length is 14 residues. Germline V gene sequence: CDR1 SGHTA, CDR2 FQGNSA.

There are many counts of this clonotype. This sequence joins TRBV2 and TRBJ2-5, with D perhaps TRBD1 (6 bases). CDR3 length: 12 amino acids. The ends were cut back, 7 bases at V and 5 bases at J, with 11 bases in the middle. The V gene's germline CDR1 is SNHLY and CDR2 FYNNEI. CDR3 nucleotide sequence: TGTGCCAGCATGCGTCAGGGGGAGACCCAGTACTTC. Protein sequence: CASMRQGETQYF. The full variable domain, with the rest looked up from reference TRBV2 and TRBJ2-5, is EPEVTQTPSHQVTQMGQEVILRCVPISNHLYFYWYRQILGQKVEFLVSFYNNEISEKSEIFDDQFSVERPDGSNFTLKIRSTKLEDSAMYFCASMRQGETQYFGPGTRLLVL.

This rearrangement joins TRBV6-2 or TRBV6-3 to TRBJ2-7; weak D call: TRBD1 (6 bases). The CDR3 consists of 16 residues. Trimming removed 2 bases from V and 3 bases from J, with 17 bases in between. Germline lookup yields CDR1 MNHEY and CDR2 SVGEGT. In DNA, the CDR3 is TGTGCCAGCAGTTACCTTAAACAGGGTACGATCTACGAGCAGTACTTC. It specifies CASSYLKQGTIYEQYF.

Many counts were recorded for this clonotype. This chain joins TRBV7-2 and TRBJ1-1, with TRBD1 as a possible D gene (5 bases). CDR3 length equals 16 residues. V was clipped by 1 base and J by 1 base, with 13 bases between them. CDR1 and CDR2 from the germline V gene are SGHTA and FQGNSA. CDR3 bases: TGTGCCAGCAGCTTAGGGCGGGGGGGAAGGAACACTGAAGCTTTCTTT. It specifies CASSLGRGGRNTEAFF. The variable domain in full, with the rest retrieved from reference TRBV7-2 and TRBJ1-1, is GAGVSQSPSNKVTEKGKDVELRCDPISGHTALYWYRQSLGQGLEFLIYFQGNSAPDKSGLPSDRFSAERTGGSVSTLTIQRTQQEDSAVYLCASSLGRGGRNTEAFFGQGTRLTVV.